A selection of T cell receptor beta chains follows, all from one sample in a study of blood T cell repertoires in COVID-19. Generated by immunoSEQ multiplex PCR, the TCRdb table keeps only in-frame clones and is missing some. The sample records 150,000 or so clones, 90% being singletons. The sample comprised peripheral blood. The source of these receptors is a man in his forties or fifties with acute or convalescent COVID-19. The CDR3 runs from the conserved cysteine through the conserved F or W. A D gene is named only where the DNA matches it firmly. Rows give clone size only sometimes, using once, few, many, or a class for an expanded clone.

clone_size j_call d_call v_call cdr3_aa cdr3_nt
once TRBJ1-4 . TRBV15 CATSTDRWAGEKLFF TGTGCCACCAGCACGGATCGGTGGGCTGGGGAAAAACTGTTTTTT
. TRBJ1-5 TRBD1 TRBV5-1 CASSLGTGDSNQPQHF TGCGCCAGCAGCTTGGGGACAGGGGATAGCAATCAGCCCCAGCATTTT
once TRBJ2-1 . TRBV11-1 CASSLGLAPFF TGTGCCAGCAGCTTAGGCCTAGCCCCGTTCTTC
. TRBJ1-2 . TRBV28 CASSSRSRGVGGYTF TGTGCCAGCAGTAGCCGGTCACGGGGGGTTGGTGGCTACACCTTC
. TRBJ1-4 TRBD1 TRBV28 CASSLWGQGGEKLFF TGTGCCAGCAGTTTATGGGGACAGGGGGGAGAAAAACTGTTTTTT
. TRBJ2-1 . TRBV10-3 CAIQGNNEQFF TGTGCCATTCAGGGGAACAATGAGCAGTTCTTC
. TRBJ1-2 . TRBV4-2 CASSQGGRDGYTF TGTGCCAGCAGCCAAGGGGGGAGGGATGGCTACACCTTC
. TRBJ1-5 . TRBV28 CASTITGSQPQHF TGTGCCAGCACCATAACCGGGAGTCAGCCCCAGCATTTT
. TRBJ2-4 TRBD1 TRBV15 CATSTGQGNIQYF TGTGCCACCAGCACGGGACAGGGGAACATTCAGTACTTC
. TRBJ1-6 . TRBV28 CASVDRNSPLHF TGTGCCAGCGTCGACAGAAATTCACCCCTCCACTTT
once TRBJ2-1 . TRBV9 CASSPPGGEYNEQFF TGTGCCAGCAGCCCACCCGGGGGTGAGTACAATGAGCAGTTCTTC
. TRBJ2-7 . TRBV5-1 CASSLVGVPYEQYF TGCGCCAGCAGCTTGGTAGGGGTCCCCTACGAGCAGTACTTC
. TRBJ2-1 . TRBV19 CASSPPQRGSYNEQFF TGTGCCAGTAGTCCCCCCCAGCGTGGCTCCTACAATGAGCAGTTCTTC
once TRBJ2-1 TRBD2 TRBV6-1 CASSGQGLSGGDEQFF TGTGCCAGCAGTGGTCAGGGACTCTCCGGGGGGGATGAGCAGTTCTTC
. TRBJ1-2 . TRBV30 CAWRPTGIYGYTF TGTGCCTGGAGACCCACAGGGATCTATGGCTACACCTTC
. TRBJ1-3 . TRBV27 CASRPLRGFTSGNTIYF TGTGCCAGCAGACCGCTTCGGGGTTTTACCTCTGGAAACACCATATATTTT
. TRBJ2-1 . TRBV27 CASSLTSTSYNEQFF TGTGCCAGCAGTTTAACGAGCACCTCCTACAATGAGCAGTTCTTC
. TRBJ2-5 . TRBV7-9 CASSLGRETQYF TGTGCCAGCAGCCTTGGGAGAGAGACCCAGTACTTC
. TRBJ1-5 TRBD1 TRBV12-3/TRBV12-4 CASSFPGGWRHF TGTGCCAGCAGTTTCCCAGGGGGATGGAGACATTTT
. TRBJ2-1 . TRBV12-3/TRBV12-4 CASSLRGPNEQFF TGTGCCAGCAGTTTAAGAGGGCCCAATGAGCAGTTCTTC
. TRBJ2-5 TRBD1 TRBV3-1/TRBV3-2 CASSQGWGQVQETQYF TGTGCCAGCAGCCAAGGGTGGGGACAGGTTCAAGAGACCCAGTACTTC
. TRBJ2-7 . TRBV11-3 CASSRRTAPYEQYF TGTGCCAGCAGCCGGCGGACAGCCCCCTACGAGCAGTACTTC
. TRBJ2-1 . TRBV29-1 CSENRGGEQFF TGCAGCGAGAACAGGGGAGGTGAGCAGTTCTTC
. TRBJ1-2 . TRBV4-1 CASSHPRTADGYTF TGCGCCAGCAGCCACCCACGGACAGCCGATGGCTACACCTTC
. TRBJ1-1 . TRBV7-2 CASSPRPGASNTEAFF TGTGCCAGCAGCCCTAGACCAGGGGCCTCGAACACTGAAGCTTTCTTT
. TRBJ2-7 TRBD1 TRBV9 CASSAEFTGTELDF TGTGCCAGCAGCGCGGAATTTACCGGGACAGAGCTCGACTTC
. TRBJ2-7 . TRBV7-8 CASSLVRPSRGYEQYF TGTGCCAGCAGCTTAGTTCGGCCTAGCAGGGGTTACGAGCAGTACTTC
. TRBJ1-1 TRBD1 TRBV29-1 CSVEARGRQGEVWYTEAFF TGCAGCGTTGAAGCCCGAGGCAGGCAGGGGGAAGTTTGGTACACTGAAGCTTTCTTT
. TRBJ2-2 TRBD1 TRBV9 CASSPHGTGEGELFF TGTGCCAGCAGCCCCCACGGGACAGGGGAAGGGGAGCTGTTTTTT
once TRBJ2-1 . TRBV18 CASSLELTVYNEQFF TGTGCCAGCTCACTGGAACTGACAGTTTACAATGAGCAGTTCTTC
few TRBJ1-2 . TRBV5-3 CARSLRRTDRYGYTF TGTGCCAGAAGCTTGAGGCGCACGGACAGATATGGCTACACCTTC
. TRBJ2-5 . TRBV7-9 CASSPYPGVGETQYF TGTGCCAGCAGCCCTTACCCGGGGGTCGGAGAGACCCAGTACTTC
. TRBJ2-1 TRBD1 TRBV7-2 CASSWWTGTYNEQFF TGTGCCAGCAGCTGGTGGACAGGGACCTACAATGAGCAGTTCTTC
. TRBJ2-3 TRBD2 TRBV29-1 CSVHSAGAGDTQYF TGCAGCGTTCACTCAGCGGGAGCCGGTGATACGCAGTATTTT
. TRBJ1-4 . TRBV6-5 CASSDNVGPNEKLFF TGTGCCAGCAGCGATAATGTTGGCCCAAATGAAAAACTGTTTTTT
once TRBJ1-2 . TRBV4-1 CASMTDPADYGYTF TGCGCCAGCATGACAGATCCGGCAGACTATGGCTACACCTTC
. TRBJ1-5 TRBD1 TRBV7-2 CASSLTGRSYQPQHF TGTGCCAGCAGCCTGACAGGGAGGTCGTATCAGCCCCAGCATTTT
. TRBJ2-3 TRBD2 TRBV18 CASSPPAGGGDTQYF TGTGCCAGCTCACCACCGGCCGGGGGGGGAGATACGCAGTATTTT
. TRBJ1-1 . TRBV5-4 CASSRGGGTNTEAFF TGTGCCAGCAGCCGAGGGGGGGGAACCAACACTGAAGCTTTCTTT
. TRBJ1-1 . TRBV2 CASSERVPGFF TGTGCCAGCAGTGAACGGGTCCCGGGTTTCTTT
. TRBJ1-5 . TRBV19 CASSLTGRSNQPQHF TGTGCCAGTAGTCTCACCGGGAGGTCCAATCAGCCCCAGCATTTT
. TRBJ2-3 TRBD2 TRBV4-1 CASSQASTSGSTDTQYF TGCGCCAGCAGCCAAGCCTCCACTAGCGGGAGCACAGATACGCAGTATTTT
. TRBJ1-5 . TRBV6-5 CASRSDRLNQPQHF TGTGCCAGCAGGTCCGACAGGCTCAATCAGCCCCAGCATTTT
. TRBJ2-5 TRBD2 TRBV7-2 CASSLPGASGRRGTQYF TGTGCCAGCAGCCTCCCAGGGGCTAGCGGGAGGCGGGGGACCCAGTACTTC
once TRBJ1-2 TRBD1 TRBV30 CAWSAKGQGPNYGYTF TGTGCCTGGAGTGCTAAAGGACAGGGGCCAAACTATGGCTACACCTTC
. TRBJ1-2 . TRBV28 CASNRDFFYGYTF TGTGCCAGCAACAGGGATTTTTTCTATGGCTACACCTTC